The 21 T cell receptor beta chains below were found in one sample sequenced in a study of blood T cell repertoires in COVID-19. Sequenced by immunoSEQ multiplex PCR; TCRdb stores in-frame clones only, minus some. The data contain about 160,000 clones, more than 90% of them singletons. Sequencing used peripheral blood. These receptors all come from a man aged 55-75 years with active or convalescent COVID-19.

This chain joins TRBV11-2 and TRBJ2-5, with TRBD2 matching 7 bases. Germline V gene data show CDR1 as SGHAT and CDR2 as FQNNGV. The CDR3 consists of 17 residues. V lost 2 bases and J lost 1; bases outside the gene matches: 10. CDR3 sequence (DNA): TGTGCCAGCAGCTTATGGCGGGCTAGCGGAACCCAAGAGACCCAGTACTTC. Amino acid sequence: CASSLWRASGTQETQYF.

This sequence joins TRBV10-3 and TRBJ1-6; D gene unclear. The germline gives CDR1 ENHRY, CDR2 SYGVKD. The CDR3 contains 13 residues. V dropped 8 bases and J dropped 7 bases, with 12 bases sitting between them. CDR3 amino acids: CAIAWGENSPLHF. The DNA of the CDR3 is TGTGCCATCGCGTGGGGAGAGAATTCACCCCTCCACTTT.

V gene TRBV5-1 combines with J gene TRBJ2-5, with TRBD2 matching over 13 bases. From germline, CDR1 is SGHRS and CDR2 YFSETQ. The CDR3 is 17 amino acids. V lost 0 bases, J lost 0 bases, and 2 bases stayed unmatched. The CDR3 here is CASSLAGTSGNQETQYF. Here the CDR3 DNA reads TGCGCCAGCAGCTTGGCCGGGACTAGCGGGAACCAAGAGACCCAGTACTTC. Full variable domain (remainder filled in from reference TRBV5-1 and TRBJ2-5): KAGVTQTPRYLIKTRGQQVTLSCSPISGHRSVSWYQQTPGQGLQFLFEYFSETQRNKGNFPGRFSGRQFSNSRSEMNVSTLELGDSALYLCASSLAGTSGNQETQYFGPGTRLLVL.

The chain joins TRBV7-2 to TRBJ2-7; 7 nucleotides match TRBD2. There are 14 residues in the CDR3. Germline CDR1 reads SGHTA; CDR2 reads FQGNSA. Trimming took 6 bases from V and 6 from J; bases not matched to a gene: 11. The CDR3 protein is CASRWGGAAAEQYF. The CDR3, as DNA: TGTGCCAGCAGATGGGGAGGGGCAGCCGCCGAGCAGTACTTC.

In DNA form, the CDR3 reads TGTGCCAGCAGTTTAAACAGTGTGGGTCCCACTGAAGCTTTCTTT. Translating gives CASSLNSVGPTEAFF. This chain uses TRBV28 with TRBJ1-1; D remains unclear. Looked up from germline, CDR1 is MDHEN and CDR2 is SYDVKM. Between the trimmed V and J ends, which lost 2 bases and 4 bases, there was a span of 14 bases. The CDR3 extends over 15 amino acids.

This sequence joins TRBV29-1 and TRBJ2-7, with 13 bases aligning to TRBD2. With V trimmed by 1 base and J by 0 bases, 6 bases remained unmatched. Germline-derived CDR1 and CDR2 are SQVTM and ANQGSEA. CDR3 size: 17 residues. The CDR3 nucleotides read TGCAGCGTTGAAGGGACTAGCGGGGGCCGCAGCTCCTACGAGCAGTACTTC. It codes for CSVEGTSGGRSSYEQYF.

This chain uses TRBV13 with TRBJ1-2; D unclear. The CDR3 is 14 amino acids. V shed 1 base and J shed 5 bases, with 11 bases lying between them. CDR1 is PRHDT and CDR2 is FYEKMQ in the germline V gene (reference sequence). The CDR3 DNA is TGTGCCAGCAGCTTAGTCCCGGAGAAGTATGGCTACACCTTC. It specifies CASSLVPEKYGYTF.

The chain is built from TRBV7-9 and TRBJ1-1; no clear D. The CDR3 sequence is 14 residues long. V was trimmed by 9 bases and J by 6 bases, leaving 20 bases between them. Germline V gene data show CDR1 as SEHNR and CDR2 as FQNEAQ (reference sequence). DNA for the CDR3: TGTGCCAGTATCTGGGAGGGTCGAACTGCTGAAGCTTTCTTT. Translation gives CASIWEGRTAEAFF.

V is TRBV7-8 and J is TRBJ1-2; D might be TRBD1 (6 bases). The CDR3 spans 17 residues. Per germline, CDR1 SGHVS and CDR2 FQNEAQ. Trimming stripped 3 bases from V and 4 bases from J, with 21 bases between. CDR3 amino acids: CASSFGHRVSDGYGYTF. The CDR3 bases are TGTGCCAGCAGCTTCGGACACAGGGTCTCGGATGGCTATGGCTACACCTTC. The full variable domain, with the rest looked up from reference TRBV7-8 and TRBJ1-2, is GAGVSQSPRYKVAKRGQDVALRCDPISGHVSLFWYQQALGQGPEFLTYFQNEAQLDKSGLPSDRFFAERPEGSVSTLKIQRTQQEDSAVYLCASSFGHRVSDGYGYTFGSGTRLTVV.

This chain joins TRBV10-2 and TRBJ1-5, with a possible D match to TRBD1 (5 bases). V lost 4 bases, J lost 6 bases, and 13 bases lay in between. CDR1 is WSHSY and CDR2 is SAAADI in the germline V gene. This CDR3 has 14 amino acids. The CDR3 reads CASSGSSGGQPQHF. In nucleotides, the CDR3 is TGCGCCAGCAGTGGATCTTCGGGGGGTCAGCCCCAGCATTTT.

The gene calls are TRBV7-9 and TRBJ1-4; 7 bases are shared with TRBD1. This CDR3 has 14 residues. Germline CDR1 is SEHNR and CDR2 is FQNEAQ (reference sequence). V shed 1 base and J 7 bases; nucleotides not matched to a gene: 3. This CDR3 is CASSLGTGSEKLFF. DNA for the CDR3: TGTGCCAGCAGCTTAGGGACAGGCAGTGAAAAACTGTTTTTT.

This clone was found a few times. V usage is TRBV7-9 and J usage is TRBJ2-1, with 7 bases aligning to TRBD2. The CDR3 sequence is 16 residues long. Germline lookup yields CDR1 SEHNR and CDR2 FQNEAQ (reference sequence). Trimming removed 1 base from V and 4 bases from J; junction bases left unmatched: 7. This CDR3 reads CASSLGLAVSYNEQFF. The CDR3 DNA follows: TGTGCCAGCAGCTTAGGGCTAGCGGTGAGTTACAATGAGCAGTTCTTC.

The chain carries TRBV5-4 and TRBJ1-1; D gene unclear. Germline V gives CDR1 SGHNT, CDR2 YYREEE (reference sequence). The CDR3 has 13 amino acids. V lost 2 bases and J 1 base, leaving 6 bases between the germline ends. The CDR3 DNA follows: TGTGCCAGCAGCTTAGCAGGGAACACTGAAGCTTTCTTT. Protein: CASSLAGNTEAFF.

This chain uses TRBV29-1 with TRBJ2-7; 8 bases are shared with TRBD1. Germline V gene sequence: CDR1 SQVTM, CDR2 ANQGSEA. Trimming cost V 6 bases and J 6 bases; bases outside gene matches: 7. This CDR3 contains 12 residues. For the CDR3, the DNA is TGCAGCGTCGAGGACAGGGCCCGCGAGCAGTACTTC. Amino acids: CSVEDRAREQYF.

The chain carries TRBV30 and TRBJ2-1; TRBD2 matches 8 bases. The trim removed 2 bases at V and 7 bases at J, leaving 16 bases unmatched. This CDR3 is 17 amino acids long. Germline V gene sequence: CDR1 GTSNPN, CDR2 SVGIG (reference sequence). The DNA for the CDR3 is TGTGCCTGGAGTCTAGCCTTAGTAGCGGGGCAGATTAATGAGCAGTTCTTC. Protein sequence: CAWSLALVAGQINEQFF.

The chain carries TRBV5-1 and TRBJ1-1, with a weak D call TRBD1 (6 bases). The V end was cut by 5 bases, the J end by 0 bases, with 14 bases between. Germline V gene sequence: CDR1 SGHRS, CDR2 YFSETQ. This CDR3 spans 15 amino acids. The CDR3 here is CASSLGHGMNTEAFF. In nucleotides, the CDR3 is TGCGCCAGCAGTCTGGGACACGGTATGAACACTGAAGCTTTCTTT.

The rearrangement links TRBV7-8 to TRBJ1-2; D is unclear. CDR3 length: 13 residues. V lost 0 bases to trimming and J lost 6 bases, with 8 bases between them. Germline V CDR1 and CDR2: SGHVS, FQNEAQ. CDR3 amino acids: CASSLAPGNGYTF. The CDR3 DNA reads TGTGCCAGCAGCTTAGCCCCGGGAAATGGCTACACCTTC.

For the CDR3, the DNA is TGTGCTAGTGGTTTGGACCCGACAGGGTACAATCAGCCCCAGCATTTT. Translated, it gives CASGLDPTGYNQPQHF. V gene TRBV12-5 combines with J gene TRBJ1-5; 7 bases are a match to TRBD1. With 1 base clipped from V and 3 bases from J, the junction kept 6 bases outside the gene matches. The CDR3 has 16 residues. CDR1 and CDR2 (germline): LGHNT, FRNRAP.

This chain joins TRBV4-1 and TRBJ1-3, with D uncertain. The CDR3 covers 15 residues. Germline CDR1 and CDR2: MGHRA and YSYEKL. Between the trimmed V and J ends, which lost 3 bases and 2 bases, there was a span of 11 bases. The CDR3 sequence is CASSHFRSTGNTIYF. CDR3 sequence (DNA): TGCGCCAGCAGCCACTTCCGGTCAACTGGAAACACCATATATTTT.

The genes are TRBV5-1 and TRBJ1-1; 10 bases fit TRBD1. V lost 4 bases to trimming and J lost 1 base; unmatched junction nucleotides: 10. Germline V gives CDR1 SGHRS, CDR2 YFSETQ. This CDR3 spans 17 amino acids. CDR3 in DNA: TGCGCCAGCAGCCCCGCAGACAGGGGGCTGGGGAACACTGAAGCTTTCTTT. It yields the protein CASSPADRGLGNTEAFF.

The chain carries TRBV19 and TRBJ1-6, with 8 nucleotides matching TRBD1. The germline CDR1 and CDR2 sequences are LNHDA and SQIVND (reference sequence). V shed 3 bases and J 7 bases; nucleotides not matched to a gene: 5. The CDR3 is made up of 15 amino acids. The CDR3 spells CASSMIWDRNSPLHF. The CDR3 region has the DNA TGTGCCAGTAGTATGATATGGGACAGGAATTCACCCCTCCACTTT. Drawing the rest from reference TRBV19 and TRBJ1-6, the complete variable domain is DGGITQSPKYLFRKEGQNVTLSCEQNLNHDAMYWYRQDPGQGLRLIYYSQIVNDFQKGDIAEGYSVSREKKESFPLTVTSAQKNPTAFYLCASSMIWDRNSPLHFGNGTRLTVT.